This TCR beta chain was recorded in a study of cytomegalovirus exposure and HLA in healthy donors (dated by TCRdb to about 2017). In the study overall: According to an earlier analysis of 450 to 650 of the donors, roughly 180 million T cells yielded 90 million to 130 million unique TCR beta sequences and 276 Gb of sequence data. All discovery cohort repertoires had been generated using a single sequencing platform. In the later analysis, no new phenotypic data were used to find candidate immune exposures; instead, reliance was placed on TCR beta sequences and their occurrence across donors. Four to six DR-DQ haplotypes were handled as single units for association and clustering, since linkage in the cohort was strong. To predict cytomegalovirus infection status, the study brought together high-throughput TCR immunosequencing, statistical association of individual TCRs with disease status, and machine learning. Using immunosequencing, the study profiled T cell repertoires from fewer than 850 subjects and related those repertoires to cytomegalovirus serostatus. Of the 398 genotyped donors, roughly 80% fell in the genetic ancestry cluster associated with self-reported Caucasian donors. In a later genetic analysis, genome-wide SNP genotypes for about 65% of the roughly 670 donors were used, and that subset was treated as a discovery cohort. A later analysis re-analyzed previously published TCR beta repertoires from hundreds of donors and added high-resolution HLA genotyping to study TCR occurrence patterns. Typing coverage differed by locus: A, B, C, DRB1 and DQB1 were typed in roughly 620-630 donors, DQA1 in 500 to 550, DPA1 in 600 to 610, and DPB1 in 400 to 480. The study was designed to test whether signatures of past pathogen exposure could be identified by cataloging public T cell receptors. Donor age, sex, ethnicity and CMV serostatus were compiled alongside the repertoire data. Both class I and class II loci were covered by HLA typing, at four-digit resolution. Along with the approximately 650-subject first cohort, a separate validation cohort of approximately 110 different subjects was used. An earlier analysis of 587 of the donors used high-throughput TCR beta sequencing to judge whether each TCR beta V gene segment behaved as functional or pseudogenic. Approximately 330 gigabases of sequencing data and tens of millions of unique TCR sequences made up an early release that covered approximately 700 HLA-typed donors. Among roughly 400 genotyped donors of the cohort, an average of 235,054 unique TCR beta nucleotide sequences were sequenced per donor, 15% to 20% of them non-productive. Overall study results and their limits: In a later analysis, TCR association rates were found to vary across HLA loci, with the most associated TCRs seen for DRB1 alleles and the fewest for HLA-C alleles. Sequencing depth was assumed to be roughly uniform across donors in the presence/absence analyses, though that assumption may not hold. In a later analysis, HLA-associated TCR beta chains were found to be more clonally expanded and to have lower generation probabilities than equally common non-associated chains. In an earlier analysis of approximately 590 of the donors, most TCR beta V segments were observed in productive rearrangements about 90% or about 30% of the time, broadly matching IMGT annotations. Immune exposure information for the cohort was limited to CMV serostatus. This cohort had only TCR beta chains sequenced, and the lack of alpha or paired-chain data limited which features could be detected. Because counts were too low, about 18 rarely observed V segments, including chromosome 9 orphons, were excluded from the earlier analysis of several hundred of the donors. Most CMV-associated TCR beta chains appeared to be HLA-restricted in a later analysis, and the HLA associations seemed to be driven largely by CMV exposure. A cluster of highly shared sequence variants was judged likely to represent a technical artifact of the sequencing pipeline. In a later analysis, around 17,000 TCR beta sequences were associated with specific HLA alleles at a false discovery rate of 0.05. When HLA alleles, especially DR and DQ, strongly co-occurred, attributing TCR associations to individual alleles was difficult. Linkage disequilibrium might explain the correlated functional status among segregating V segments, but an unknown experimental factor could not be excluded. In a later genetic analysis, fewer N-insertions in productive TCRs were reported among donors in an Asian-associated ancestry cluster than the roughly 640-donor mean. The authors suggested that the approach could potentially be generalized to other disease states and immunological phenotypes. A further reported finding was that TCR beta sequences accurately predicted the HLA-A and HLA-B alleles for most subjects in the first cohort. In a later analysis, several top co-occurrence clusters were reported to appear linked to parvovirus B19, influenza, CMV and Epstein-Barr virus. A later genetic analysis associated a missense DCLRE1C variant with V-gene and J-gene trimming of TCR beta chains, and an independent cohort replicated the association. The 87-base-pair reads could not distinguish some IMGT-functional V segments, including TRBV6-2 and TRBV6-3, so those segments were excluded. Most TCR sequences were observed very rarely across donors, whereas some public TCRs were present in many individuals. In both the original and validation cohorts, the classifier was reported to diagnose cytomegalovirus status with high specificity and sensitivity. In the study, 150 to 200 TCR beta chains were listed as associated with cytomegalovirus. In vitro tests confirmed that three of the cytomegalovirus-associated TCR beta chains recognize cytomegalovirus antigens. HLA typing was unavailable for some donors at each locus, so association tests used only the typed subset.

The cohort was made up of about 670 healthy bone marrow donors. At the time of sampling, every cohort member was nominally healthy, though immune exposures that went unrecorded were likely present. The donor was CMV seronegative and belonged to the group of over 300 seronegative cohort members. A peripheral blood sample was collected from each donor, and TCR beta sequencing was performed on peripheral blood mononuclear cells. The Qiagen DNeasy Blood Extraction Kit was used to extract genomic DNA from the blood cell samples. Library preparation was by the immunoSEQ multiplex PCR assay. For the multiplex PCR, a mixture combining 60 forward primers for TCR Vbeta segments and 13 reverse primers for TCR Jbeta segments was used. Amplification of the CDR3 region of rearranged TCR beta genes was performed with a multiplex PCR assay on genomic DNA. The Illumina HiSeq System was used to sequence the amplified TCR beta libraries as 87-base-pair reads. In the original analysis: A later analysis tallied around 87 million unique TCR beta chains across the 666 repertoires, and some 10 million of those chains were shared by two or more donors. Raw reads were error-corrected and collapsed into unique sequences with a nearest-neighbor algorithm that merged closely related sequences to remove PCR and sequencing errors. Alignment of CDR3 sequences to IMGT reference sequences was used to assign V, D and J gene segments. For a sequence to be retained, at least a six-nucleotide match to both a V gene segment and a J gene segment was required. Rearrangements were classified as productive when the CDR3 lacked stop codons and remained in frame with V and J, and all other rearrangements were classified as non-productive. Following IMGT convention, CDR3 was defined as the stretch from the second conserved V-encoded cysteine up to the conserved J-encoded phenylalanine. The earlier analysis of a few hundred of the donors excluded sequences that lacked an unambiguous match to a single V gene segment. An earlier analysis of 500 to 700 of the donors classified V segments as functional when productive rearrangements were above 56.7% and as segregating when the standard deviation between donors was above 5%. A statistical classification framework was built to diagnose cytomegalovirus status from the catalog of TCR beta chain sequences. V and J gene assignment, in a later analysis, came from comparing TCR nucleotide sequences with IMGT/GENE-DB human TR gene sequences. Using the TCRdist pipeline, a later analysis assigned CDR3 sequences along with most-parsimonious VDJ recombination scenarios. In a later analysis, each TCR beta chain was defined by its CDR3 amino acid sequence together with its V-gene family, and reads without a unique V-gene family were excluded. To address suspected cross-contamination and a sequencing artifact, a later analysis removed around 590 highly shared, low-generation-probability nucleotide sequences. In a later analysis, a clonal expansion index was calculated for each public chain from normalized within-repertoire ranks of inferred template counts. In a later analysis, generation probabilities were computed with a VDJ recombination model fitted to out-of-frame rearrangements, and the resulting probabilities were checked against IGoR. A later analysis scored TCR-TCR, TCR-HLA and TCR-CMV co-occurrence with hypergeometric tests, applying a repertoire-size bias correction to TCR pairs. A later analysis estimated false discovery rates by permuting HLA or CMV assignments 20 times. In a later analysis, co-occurring TCRs were grouped using DBSCAN, and TCRdist sequence similarity was added for clustering within HLA-allele-positive subsets. Repertoires with fewer than 30,000 or more than 120,000 public chains were left out of co-occurrence clustering, as were about 5 repertoires with anomalous nucleotide sharing. TCRdb holds this immuneACCESS table with in-frame rearrangements only. Some clones are missing; in checked studies, unresolved V genes explain under half, and the rest has no known cause. For V, J and clone size, that table is used; D and trimming come from the DNA. The sample table holds 100,000 to 150,000 clones, of which around three quarters were seen once. Around 3.6% of the sample comes from the top ten.

Cut back by 4 bases and 0 bases, the V and J ends lie 7 bases apart. Reading the germline V gene (reference sequence) gives CDR1 SGHNT and CDR2 YYREEE. The CDR3 sequence holds 14 residues, the cysteine and phenylalanine included. The only DNA kept is the CDR3, 42 bases in frame from the first base. Of note for this clone: Which antigen it targets is not known. No much larger clonotype is one base removed from it; base qualities were not supplied.

Sequencing input: PBMCs. Recombination connected TRBV5-4 to TRBJ1-4; a confident D gene designation cannot be given. This receptor was obtained from a man between 25 and 39 years old in good health and CMV-seronegative. The sequenced DNA is TGTGCCAGCAGCCTAGCGACAACTAATGAAAAACTGTTTTTT. It specifies CASSLATTNEKLFF.